The 16 T cell receptor beta chains listed next were all sequenced from one sample in a study of cytomegalovirus exposure and HLA in healthy donors. It was with 60 Vbeta and 13 Jbeta primers that the PCR ran. Using immunoSEQ multiplex PCR, the repertoire was profiled, and TCRdb retains in-frame clones only, with some absent. The profile covers under 40,000 clones, with approximately 91% appearing a single time and less than 3.5% taken by the ten largest. Input material: PBMCs. The receptors were gathered from a woman younger than 30 in good health and CMV-seronegative.

About this clone itself: Germline and junction disagree at one end, which may indicate a read error. The J gene is TRBJ2-7, the V gene TRBV9, with D unresolved. This CDR3 is 14 amino acids long. CDR1 is SGDLS, CDR2 YYNGEE, per germline. CDR3 loop: CASGVDFNSYEQYF. The CDR3 DNA reads as TGTGCCAGCGGCGTAGATTTCAACTCCTACGAGCAGTACTTC.

The genes are TRBV30 and TRBJ1-3, with 9 nucleotides matching TRBD1. In germline, CDR1 is GTSNPN, CDR2 SVGIG (reference sequence). This CDR3 region has 16 residues. The ends lost 0 bases at V and 1 base at J; junction bases unmatched: 4. CDR3 sequence reads: CAWSVRDRVSGNTIYF. CDR3 in DNA: TGTGCCTGGAGTGTGCGGGACAGGGTATCTGGAAACACCATATATTTT.

The chain is built from TRBV19 and TRBJ2-3; 10 bases match TRBD2. The germline V gene has CDR1 LNHDA and CDR2 SQIVND (reference sequence). The CDR3 is 15 residues long. Losses at the gene ends were 5 bases for V and 4 bases for J; bases not matched to a gene: 6. The CDR3 nucleotides are TGTGCCAGTAGTGCTTCTAGCGGGGGTCCAGATACGCAGTATTTT. Protein sequence: CASSASSGGPDTQYF.

The J gene is TRBJ1-4, the V gene TRBV7-9, with 8 bases matching TRBD1. This CDR3 has 16 residues. Germline-derived CDR1 and CDR2 are SEHNR and FQNEAQ (reference sequence). V shed 2 bases, J shed 2 bases, and the junction held 4 bases outside the gene matches. The CDR3 sequence: CASSLQGAATNEKLFF. For the CDR3, the DNA is TGTGCCAGCAGCTTACAGGGGGCGGCTACTAATGAAAAACTGTTTTTT.

The chain is built from TRBV28 and TRBJ1-2; 8 bases line up with TRBD1. V was clipped by 10 bases and J by 3 bases; unmatched bases: 7. There are 13 residues in the CDR3. Germline V lookup: CDR1 MDHEN, CDR2 SYDVKM. The CDR3 bases are TGTGCCATCCGTAAACAGGGGGACTATGGCTACACCTTC. Its translation: CAIRKQGDYGYTF.

The chain uses TRBV29-1 and TRBJ2-5, with a weak D call TRBD1 (6 bases). V lost 2 bases to trimming and J lost 5 bases, with 12 bases between them. Looked up from germline, CDR1 is SQVTM and CDR2 is ANQGSEA. The CDR3 is 13 residues long. The CDR3 here is CSVESTGTETQYF. CDR3 DNA sequence: TGCAGCGTTGAAAGCACAGGGACGGAGACCCAGTACTTC.

There are a few counts of this clone. The V gene is TRBV28, the J gene TRBJ2-1; TRBD2 might be the D (5 bases). Trimming removed 7 bases at V and 0 bases at J, with 13 bases between. This CDR3 contains 15 residues. CDR1 is MDHEN, CDR2 SYDVKM, per germline. The CDR3 sequence is CASNSGSHSYNEQFF. The CDR3, as DNA: TGTGCCAGCAACTCGGGGTCCCACTCCTACAATGAGCAGTTCTTC.

This clone was recorded once. The chain employs TRBV28 and TRBJ1-6; a possible D gene is TRBD1 (5 bases). V shed 7 bases and J shed 4 bases, with 8 bases lying between them. From germline, CDR1 is MDHEN and CDR2 SYDVKM. The CDR3 has 13 amino acids. The CDR3 loop reads CASKRQYNSPLHF. CDR3 DNA: TGTGCCAGCAAGAGACAGTATAATTCACCCCTCCACTTT. The full variable domain, its missing parts supplied by reference TRBV28 and TRBJ1-6, is DVKVTQSSRYLVKRTGEKVFLECVQDMDHENMFWYRQDPGLGLRLIYFSYDVKMKEKGDIPEGYSVSREKKERFSLILESASTNQTSMYLCASKRQYNSPLHFGNGTRLTVT.

CDR3 region: CASSRSGGEMGQPQHF. The DNA of the CDR3 is TGTGCCAGCAGTCGCTCAGGGGGTGAGATGGGTCAGCCCCAGCATTTT. The gene calls are TRBV27 and TRBJ1-5; 7 bases fit TRBD1. Germline CDR1 is MNHEY and CDR2 is SMNVEV (reference sequence). Losses at the gene ends were 5 bases for V and 6 bases for J; bases not matched to a gene: 13. This CDR3 region has 16 residues.

This clone was observed a few times. One end of the junction does not line up with germline, which may come from a read error. The chain carries TRBV7-9 and TRBJ1-5; D may be TRBD1 (5 bases). The CDR3 runs 14 residues. Germline V gives CDR1 SEHNR, CDR2 FQNEAQ (reference sequence). CDR3 DNA sequence: TGTTCCAGCAGTGCGGGGACGGGTAATCAGCCCCAGCATTTT. Amino acid sequence: CSSSAGTGNQPQHF.

The genes are TRBV10-3 and TRBJ2-1; D gene uncertain. With 7 bases removed from V and 4 bases from J, the gap between germline ends came to 11 bases. Germline CDR1 ENHRY, CDR2 SYGVKD. The CDR3 sequence is 13 residues long. CDR3 protein: CAITAATYNEQFF. As DNA, the CDR3 is TGTGCCATCACGGCGGCTACATACAATGAGCAGTTCTTC.

The V and J genes are TRBV28 and TRBJ1-5; TRBD1 might be the D (5 bases). V lost 7 bases to trimming and J lost 8 bases, with 21 bases between them. This CDR3 contains 15 residues. From germline, CDR1 is MDHEN and CDR2 SYDVKM. The CDR3 coding sequence is TGTGCCAGCAATACACGAGCGGGTGGGGCGGAGCCCCAGCATTTT. Encoded protein: CASNTRAGGAEPQHF.

The chain links TRBV5-1 to TRBJ1-1; 7 positions agree with TRBD1. CDR1 is SGHRS, CDR2 YFSETQ, per germline. The V and J ends lost 4 bases and 3 bases, in that order; junction bases with no gene match: 9. This CDR3 is 15 amino acids long. CDR3 amino acids: CASSQRGQSDTEAFF. The CDR3 DNA reads as TGCGCCAGCAGCCAACGGGGACAGAGCGACACTGAAGCTTTCTTT.

This rearrangement joins TRBV27 to TRBJ2-7; 7 nucleotides line up with TRBD2. Germline CDR1 and CDR2: MNHEY and SMNVEV (reference sequence). This CDR3 has 13 residues. V trimming: 10 bases; J trimming: 3 bases; junction bases outside the gene matches: 9. CDR3 sequence: CATSGLTHYEQYF. The CDR3 DNA follows: TGTGCCACCTCGGGACTAACCCACTACGAGCAGTACTTC.

This chain joins TRBV27 and TRBJ2-7; 9 nucleotides match TRBD2. After removal of 7 bases from V and 1 base from J, the junction contained 11 bases not matched to a gene. Germline V lookup: CDR1 MNHEY, CDR2 SMNVEV (reference sequence). The CDR3 is 16 residues long. CDR3 protein: CASTRLAEAQSYEQYF. DNA for the CDR3: TGTGCCAGCACCAGACTAGCGGAAGCTCAATCCTACGAGCAGTACTTC.

J is TRBJ2-5 and V is TRBV4-1, with 7 positions matching TRBD1. The DNA end is more similar to TRBJ2-7, so the J call may be wrong. Germline assignment: CDR1 MGHRA and CDR2 YSYEKL. The length of the CDR3 is 13 residues. The CDR3 protein is CASSQSTGDEQYF. The CDR3 DNA sequence: TGCGCCAGCAGCCAGTCCACAGGGGACGAGCAGTACTTC.